Detailed here is one TCR beta chain. This CDR3 comprises 19 residues. V was pared by 5 bases and J by 2 bases, with 28 bases between. CDR1 and CDR2 (germline): SGHAT, FQNNGV. Sequencing used immunoSEQ multiplex PCR; TCRdb keeps in-frame clones, though not all of them. The sample has some 62,000 clones, about 83% seen once; the top ten hold 9.8%. This record belongs to a study of OX40 agonist ivuxolimab in advanced cancers. The chain couples TRBV11-2 to TRBJ2-7; D may be TRBD1 (6 bases). The receptor comes from an adult with an advanced solid tumor such as melanoma, head and neck, liver or kidney cancer. The sequences come from CD4+ or CD8+ T cells sorted from blood, collected in a trial of the OX40 agonist ivuxolimab. The CDR3 bases are TGTGCCAGCAGCCCCATCTACAGGGCGCGCATTAACTCACCCTACGAGCAGTACTTC. This translates into CASSPIYRARINSPYEQYF.